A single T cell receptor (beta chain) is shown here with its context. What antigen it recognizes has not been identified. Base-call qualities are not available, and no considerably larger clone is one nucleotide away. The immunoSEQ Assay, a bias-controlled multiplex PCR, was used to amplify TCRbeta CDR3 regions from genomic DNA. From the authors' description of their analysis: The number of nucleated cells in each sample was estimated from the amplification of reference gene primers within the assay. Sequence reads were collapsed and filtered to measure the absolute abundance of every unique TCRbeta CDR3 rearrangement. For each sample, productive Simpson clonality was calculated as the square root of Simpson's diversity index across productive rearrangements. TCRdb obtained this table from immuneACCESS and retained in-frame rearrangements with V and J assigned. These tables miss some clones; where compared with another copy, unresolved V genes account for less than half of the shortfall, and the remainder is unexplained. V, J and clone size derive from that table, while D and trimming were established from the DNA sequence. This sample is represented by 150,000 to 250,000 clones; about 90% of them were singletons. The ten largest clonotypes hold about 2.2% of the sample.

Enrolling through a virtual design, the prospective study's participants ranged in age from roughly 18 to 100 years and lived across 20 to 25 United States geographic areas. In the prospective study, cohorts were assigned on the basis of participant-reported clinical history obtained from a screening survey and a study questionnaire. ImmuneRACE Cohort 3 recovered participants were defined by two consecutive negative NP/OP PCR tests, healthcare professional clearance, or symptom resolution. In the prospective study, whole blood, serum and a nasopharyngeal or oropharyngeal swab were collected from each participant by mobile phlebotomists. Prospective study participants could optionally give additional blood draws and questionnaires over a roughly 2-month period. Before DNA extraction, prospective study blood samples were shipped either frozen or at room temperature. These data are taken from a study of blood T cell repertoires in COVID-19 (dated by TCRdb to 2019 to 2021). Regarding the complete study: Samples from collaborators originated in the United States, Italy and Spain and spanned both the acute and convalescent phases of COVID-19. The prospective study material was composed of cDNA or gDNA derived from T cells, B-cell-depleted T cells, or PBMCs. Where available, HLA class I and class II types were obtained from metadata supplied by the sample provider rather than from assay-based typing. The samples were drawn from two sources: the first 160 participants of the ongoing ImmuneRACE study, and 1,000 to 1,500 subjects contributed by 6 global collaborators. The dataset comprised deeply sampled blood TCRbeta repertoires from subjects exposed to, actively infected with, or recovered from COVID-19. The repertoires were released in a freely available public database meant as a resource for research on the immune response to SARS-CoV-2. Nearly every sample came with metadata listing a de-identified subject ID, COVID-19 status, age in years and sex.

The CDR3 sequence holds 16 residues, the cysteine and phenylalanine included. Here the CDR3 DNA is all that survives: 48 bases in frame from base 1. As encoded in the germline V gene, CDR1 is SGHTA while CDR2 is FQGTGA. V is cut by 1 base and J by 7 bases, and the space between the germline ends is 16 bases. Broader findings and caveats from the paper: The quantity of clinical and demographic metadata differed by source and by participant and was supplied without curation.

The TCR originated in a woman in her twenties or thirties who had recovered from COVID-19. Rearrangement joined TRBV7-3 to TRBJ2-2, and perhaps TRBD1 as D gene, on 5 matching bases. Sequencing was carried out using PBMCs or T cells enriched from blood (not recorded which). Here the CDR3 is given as CASSLRGRAGGGELFF. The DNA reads TGTGCCAGCAGCTTAAGGGGCAGGGCTGGCGGCGGGGAGCTGTTTTTT.